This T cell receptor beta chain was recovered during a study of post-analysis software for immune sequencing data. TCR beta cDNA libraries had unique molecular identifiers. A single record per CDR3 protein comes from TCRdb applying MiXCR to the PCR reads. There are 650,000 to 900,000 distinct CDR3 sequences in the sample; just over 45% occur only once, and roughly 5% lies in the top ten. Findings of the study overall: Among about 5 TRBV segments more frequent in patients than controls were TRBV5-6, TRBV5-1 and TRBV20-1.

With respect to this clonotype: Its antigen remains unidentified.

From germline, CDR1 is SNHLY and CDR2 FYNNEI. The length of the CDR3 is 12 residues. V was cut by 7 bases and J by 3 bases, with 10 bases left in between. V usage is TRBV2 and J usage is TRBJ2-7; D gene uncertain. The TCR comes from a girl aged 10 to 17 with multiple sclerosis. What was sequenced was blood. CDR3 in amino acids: CASNLQIYEQYF. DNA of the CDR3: TGTGCCAGCAACCTACAAATCTACGAGCAGTACTTC.